Each of the 13 T cell receptor beta chains below was sequenced from the same sample in a study of cytomegalovirus exposure and HLA in healthy donors. The PCR employed 60 Vbeta primers together with 13 Jbeta primers. Produced via immunoSEQ multiplex PCR; TCRdb's table is partial and in-frame only. Altogether about 180,000 clones are present, roughly 77% being singletons, with the ten largest covering 1.5% to 2%. Specimen: PBMCs. These receptors all stem from a woman under 40 in good health and CMV-seronegative.

This rearrangement joins TRBV7-2 to TRBJ1-2, with D possibly matching TRBD1 (6 bases). Trimming took off 3 bases at V and 8 bases at J, with 19 bases between the two ends. This CDR3 comprises 15 residues. Germline V lookup: CDR1 SGHTA, CDR2 FQGNSA. CDR3 DNA: TGTGCCAGCAGCTTCGGAACATGGGGGGGCTACGGCTACACCTTC. Translation: CASSFGTWGGYGYTF.

The V call is TRBV6-4, the J call TRBJ2-1; TRBD2 aligns across 11 bases. Germline V gene lookup returns CDR1 MRHNA and CDR2 SNTAGT. The CDR3 is made up of 16 amino acids. After removal of 3 bases from V and 6 bases from J, the junction contained 7 bases not matched to a gene. The CDR3 loop is CASSELAGGLANEQFF. Here the CDR3 DNA reads TGTGCCAGCAGTGAGCTAGCGGGGGGTCTCGCCAATGAGCAGTTCTTC.

The chain employs TRBV6-1 and TRBJ1-1; the D is unclear. This CDR3 contains 12 residues. From germline, CDR1 is MNHNS and CDR2 SASEGT. V lost 6 bases, J lost 1 base, and 6 bases lay in between. The CDR3 nucleotides read TGTGCCAGCAGGGGCCGGAACACTGAAGCTTTCTTT. Protein: CASRGRNTEAFF.

The chain combines TRBV10-3 with TRBJ1-1; 10 bases are a match to TRBD1. In germline, CDR1 is ENHRY, CDR2 SYGVKD. CDR3 length: 15 residues. Trimming at V came to 10 bases and at J to 0 bases, leaving 8 bases not matched to a gene. CDR3 coding DNA: TGTGCCAGCACCGGGACAGGGGCGGTGAACACTGAAGCTTTCTTT. Residues: CASTGTGAVNTEAFF.

The rearrangement uses TRBV13 and TRBJ2-7; 9 nucleotides agree with TRBD2. Unmatched junction bases numbered 8, after V lost 1 base and J lost 1 base. The CDR3 consists of 17 residues. CDR1 and CDR2 from the germline V gene are PRHDT and FYEKMQ (reference sequence). The CDR3 nucleotides are TGTGCCAGCAGCTTAGTGGGGGGCGGGGGGGGATCCTACGAGCAGTACTTC. It codes for CASSLVGGGGGSYEQYF.

The CDR3 DNA reads TGCGCCAGCAGCCAATCCCGACAGGCTAATCGTGATGGCTACACCTTC. The encoded protein is CASSQSRQANRDGYTF. The V gene is TRBV4-3, the J gene TRBJ1-2, with D possibly being TRBD1 (6 bases). The CDR3 runs to 16 residues. Per the germline V gene, CDR1 is LGHNA and CDR2 is YSLEER. Deletions cut 2 bases from V and 6 bases from J, with 19 bases between.

The gene calls are TRBV4-1 and TRBJ2-7, with 7 bases that match TRBD1. The CDR3 is made up of 15 amino acids. CDR1 MGHRA and CDR2 YSYEKL come from the germline V gene. The junction had 5 bases not matched to a gene; V was cut back by 3 bases and J by 0 bases. CDR3 nucleotides: TGCGCCAGCAGCCATGGGACAGACAGCTCCTACGAGCAGTACTTC. Amino acid sequence: CASSHGTDSSYEQYF.

The V gene is TRBV5-5, the J gene TRBJ2-1, with TRBD1 matching over 10 bases. CDR3 size: 15 residues. Germline CDR1 reads SGHKS; CDR2 reads YYEKEE (reference sequence). The J segment lost 6 bases and the V segment lost 2 bases, leaving 5 bases of the junction unmatched. CDR3 DNA sequence: TGTGCCAGCAGCTTCCCCGGGACAGGGGCCAATGAGCAGTTCTTC. This sequence encodes CASSFPGTGANEQFF.

The chain has TRBV6-1 and TRBJ2-7; no firm D call. The CDR3 has 11 residues. V was pared by 8 bases and J by 0 bases, with 5 bases between. The germline V gene encodes CDR1 MNHNS and CDR2 SASEGT. The CDR3 nucleotides read TGTGCCAGCCGGAGCTCCTACGAGCAGTACTTC. Its translation: CASRSSYEQYF.

This clone came up a few times. V gene TRBV27 combines with J gene TRBJ2-3, with D possibly matching TRBD2 (5 bases). The V gene lost 0 bases and the J gene lost 14 bases, with 12 bases spanning the gap. The CDR3 totals 12 residues. CDR1 is MNHEY, CDR2 SMNVEV, per germline (reference sequence). CDR3 in amino acids: CASSLSFGLAYF. The CDR3 bases are TGTGCCAGCAGTTTATCGTTCGGCCTAGCGTATTTT.

This chain links TRBV6-1 with TRBJ2-5, with 11 bases fitting TRBD1. The DNA end is more similar to TRBJ2-7, so the J call may be wrong. The CDR3 extends over 12 amino acids. The germline V gene encodes CDR1 MNHNS and CDR2 SASEGT. CDR3: CASGQGANEQYF. The CDR3, as DNA: TGTGCCAGTGGACAGGGGGCGAACGAGCAGTACTTC.

Concerning this clone itself: The junction departs from the called germline gene at one end, perhaps through a read error. The rearrangement uses TRBV7-7 and TRBJ2-2, with 7 bases matching TRBD1. The CDR3 is 14 residues long. The germline gives CDR1 SSHAT, CDR2 FNYEAQ (reference sequence). DNA for the CDR3: TGTGCTAGCAGCCCCGACAGGGCCACCGGGGAGCTGTTTTTT. As protein: CASSPDRATGELFF. Variable domain in full (rest from reference TRBV7-7 and TRBJ2-2): GAGVSQSPRYKVTKRGQDVTLRCDPISSHATLYWYQQALGQGPEFLTYFNYEAQPDKSGLPSDRFSAERPEGSISTLTIQRTEQRDSAMYRCASSPDRATGELFFGEGSRLTVL.

This chain connects TRBV19 to TRBJ2-7, with a tentative D call TRBD1 (5 bases). The V and J ends lost 5 bases and 6 bases respectively, with 14 bases between them. The CDR3 has 13 residues. Germline values: CDR1 LNHDA, CDR2 SQIVND (reference sequence). The CDR3 region has the DNA TGTGCCAGTAGTGTTCAGGGTGAGGTCGAGCAGTACTTC. Amino acid sequence: CASSVQGEVEQYF.